This T cell receptor beta chain was sequenced during a study of control samples from healthy donors and cancer patients (dated by TCRdb to 2018 to 2021). Libraries were made using the immunoSEQ multiplex PCR assay. TCRdb holds this immuneACCESS table with in-frame rearrangements only. Some clones are missing; in checked studies, unresolved V genes explain under half, and the rest has no known cause. This sample has around 110,000 clones in its table, and 70% to 90% of those were observed once. The ten largest clones add up to 2.3% of the sample. From cysteine to phenylalanine, the CDR3 is 14 amino acids long. The CDR3 DNA has 42 bases and is translated from base 1. CDR1 and CDR2, per the germline V gene, are SGHTA and FQGTGA. Trimming at the junction amounts to 2 bases on V and 4 bases on J, and the germline ends lie 11 bases apart. Of note for this clone: Its antigen is not yet known. No base quality information exists; no much larger clone differs at one position.

The sequence joins TRBV7-3 to TRBJ1-1; no D gene is confidently identified. The sample consisted of blood. This sequence originates from a woman in her 70s in good health. Here is the DNA: TGTGCCAGCAGCTTATATTCACACTCCACTGAAGCTTTCTTT. The resulting protein is CASSLYSHSTEAFF.